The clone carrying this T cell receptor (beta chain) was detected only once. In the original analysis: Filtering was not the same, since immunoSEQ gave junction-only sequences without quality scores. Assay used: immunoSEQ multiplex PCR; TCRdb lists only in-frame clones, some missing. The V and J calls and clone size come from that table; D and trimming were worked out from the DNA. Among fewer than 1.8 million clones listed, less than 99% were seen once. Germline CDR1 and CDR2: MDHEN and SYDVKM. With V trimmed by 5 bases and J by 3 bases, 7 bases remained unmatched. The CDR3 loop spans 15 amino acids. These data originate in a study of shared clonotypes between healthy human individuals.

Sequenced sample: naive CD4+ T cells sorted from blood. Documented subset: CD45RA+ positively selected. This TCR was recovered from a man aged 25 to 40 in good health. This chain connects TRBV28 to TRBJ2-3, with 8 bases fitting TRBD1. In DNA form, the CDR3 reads TGTGCCAGCAGTACAACAGGGGGTTGGACAGATACGCAGTATTTT. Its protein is CASSTTGGWTDTQYF. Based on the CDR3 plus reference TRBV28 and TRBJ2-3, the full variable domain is DVKVTQSSRYLVKRTGEKVFLECVQDMDHENMFWYRQDPGLGLRLIYFSYDVKMKEKGDIPEGYSVSREKKERFSLILESASTNQTSMYLCASSTTGGWTDTQYFGPGTRLTVL.